This T cell receptor (beta chain) appears in the sequencing data of a study of CD8 T cells in Susac syndrome. Findings of the study overall: The study acknowledged a relatively small number of individuals in its TCR sequencing and HLA analysis.

Sequencing of TCR beta was performed on blood CD8+ T cells and on blood CD4+ T cells. RNA was extracted with the RNeasy kit, and a quantity of roughly 0.5 to 1 ug was reverse transcribed using random hexamers. Amplification of TCR beta CDR3 across 54 Vbeta and 13 Jbeta was performed with immunoSEQ multiplex PCR. One entry per CDR3 protein results from TCRdb running MiXCR on the immunoSEQ multiplex PCR reads. The sample carries 350,000 to 550,000 distinct CDR3 sequences, 75% to 90% recorded once. About this clonotype: Its target is not known.

Germline V gene lookup returns CDR1 SGHNT and CDR2 YYREEE (reference sequence). V gave up 3 bases and J gave up 0 bases, with 15 bases separating them. This CDR3 is built from 17 residues. This TCR was recovered from a human donor with multiple sclerosis. V usage is TRBV5-4 and J usage is TRBJ2-2, with a weak D call TRBD2 (5 bases). The sample consisted of CD8+ T cells from PBMCs. The CDR3 here is CASSYGELLTNTGELFF. The CDR3 region has the DNA TGTGCCAGCAGCTACGGGGAGCTGCTGACGAACACCGGGGAGCTGTTTTTT.